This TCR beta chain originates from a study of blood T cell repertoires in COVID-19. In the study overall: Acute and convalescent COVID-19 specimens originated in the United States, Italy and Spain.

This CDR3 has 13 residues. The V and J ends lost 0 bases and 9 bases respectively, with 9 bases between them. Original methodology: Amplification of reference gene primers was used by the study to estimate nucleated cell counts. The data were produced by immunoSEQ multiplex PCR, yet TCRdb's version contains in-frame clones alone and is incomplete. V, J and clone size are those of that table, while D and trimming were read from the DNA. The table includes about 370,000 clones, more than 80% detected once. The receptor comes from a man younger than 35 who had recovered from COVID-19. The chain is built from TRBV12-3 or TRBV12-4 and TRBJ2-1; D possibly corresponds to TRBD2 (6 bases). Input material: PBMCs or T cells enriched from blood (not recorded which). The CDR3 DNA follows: TGTGCCAGCAGTTTAGCGGGGGGAGGTGAGCAGTTCTTC. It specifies CASSLAGGGEQFF.